The source of this T cell receptor beta chain is a study of blood T cell repertoires in COVID-19. The method was immunoSEQ multiplex PCR; TCRdb's version includes in-frame clones alone and lacks a portion of them. Seen here are about 480,000 clones, more than 75% observed once, and the top ten hold less than 2%. Germline lookup yields CDR1 SQVTM and CDR2 ANQGSEA. CDR3 size: 13 residues. Trimming cost V 6 bases and J 8 bases, with 16 bases left between them. This sequence joins TRBV29-1 and TRBJ1-4, with D possibly being TRBD1 (5 bases). This clonotype originated in a middle-aged woman who had recovered from COVID-19. The sequenced sample was PBMCs or T cells enriched from blood (not recorded which). The CDR3 region has the DNA TGCAGCGTCGCCCTGAGACAGCACGAAAAACTGTTTTTT. This sequence encodes CSVALRQHEKLFF.